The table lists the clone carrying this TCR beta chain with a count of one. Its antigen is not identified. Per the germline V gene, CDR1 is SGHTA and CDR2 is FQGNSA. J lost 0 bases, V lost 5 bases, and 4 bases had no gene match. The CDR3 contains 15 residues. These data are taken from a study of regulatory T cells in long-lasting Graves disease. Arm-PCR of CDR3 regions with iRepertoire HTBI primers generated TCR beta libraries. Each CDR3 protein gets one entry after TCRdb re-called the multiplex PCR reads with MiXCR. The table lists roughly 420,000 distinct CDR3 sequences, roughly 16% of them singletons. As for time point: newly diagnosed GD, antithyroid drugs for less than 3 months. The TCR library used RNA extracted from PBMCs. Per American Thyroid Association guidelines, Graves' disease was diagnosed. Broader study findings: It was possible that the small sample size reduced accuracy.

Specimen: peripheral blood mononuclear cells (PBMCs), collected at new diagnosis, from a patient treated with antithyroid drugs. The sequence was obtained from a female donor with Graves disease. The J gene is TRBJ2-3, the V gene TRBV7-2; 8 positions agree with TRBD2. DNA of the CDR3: TGTGCCAGCAGCCCACTAGCGGTTAGCACAGATACGCAGTATTTT. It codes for CASSPLAVSTDTQYF.